This passage covers 24 T cell receptor beta chains from one sample sequenced in a study of T cell repertoires in cytomegalovirus infection. MiXCR was run by TCRdb on the reads, yielding one entry per CDR3 protein. Altogether some 700,000 distinct CDR3 sequences are present, around 35% being singletons, with the ten largest covering 15% to 20%. Their recognized antigens are unknown. The material sequenced was cultured PBMCs, taken from culture after CMV antigen stimulation. Every receptor here comes from a human donor in good health (CMV status not recorded). Some clones in this sample may be carry-over from other donors' samples.

This clonotype was counted many times. The chain carries TRBV7-2 and TRBJ2-7; D uncertain. Between the trimmed V and J ends, which lost 5 bases and 0 bases, there was a span of 14 bases. The germline gives CDR1 SGHTA, CDR2 FQGNSA. The CDR3 sequence is 15 residues long. CDR3 sequence: CASSISPRDSYEQYF. CDR3 sequence (DNA): TGTGCCAGCAGCATTAGCCCACGTGACTCCTACGAGCAGTACTTC.

This sequence joins TRBV6-6 and TRBJ2-7, with TRBD1 matching 8 bases. This CDR3 region has 15 residues. J was trimmed by 4 bases and V by 4 bases; bases with no gene match: 9. The germline gives CDR1 MNHNY, CDR2 SVGAGI (reference sequence). CDR3 sequence: CASSFVQGAAYEQYF. In nucleotides, the CDR3 is TGTGCCAGCAGTTTCGTCCAGGGGGCGGCGTACGAGCAGTACTTC.

This clonotype has more than one count but fewer than ten. The chain is built from TRBV7-7 and TRBJ2-1; the D gene is possibly TRBD2 (6 bases). This CDR3 spans 13 amino acids. The germline V gene has CDR1 SSHAT and CDR2 FNYEAQ (reference sequence). V lost 6 bases, J lost 5 bases, and 11 bases lay in between. CDR3 nucleotide sequence: TGTGCCAGCAGTGGAGGGTTTAACAATGAGCAGTTCTTC. This translates into CASSGGFNNEQFF.

The chain recombines TRBV7-4 with TRBJ2-3; D might be TRBD2 (6 bases). This CDR3 is built from 15 residues. From germline, CDR1 is SGHVT and CDR2 SQSDAQ. V shed 5 bases and J shed 3 bases, with 15 bases lying between them. This CDR3 is CASSLIRELTDTQYF. In DNA form, the CDR3 reads TGTGCCAGCAGCCTTATCCGGGAGTTAACAGATACGCAGTATTTT.

The rearrangement uses TRBV19 and TRBJ2-1; 7 bases agree with TRBD2. The germline gives CDR1 LNHDA, CDR2 SQIVND (reference sequence). The CDR3 runs to 13 residues. With V trimmed by 5 bases and J by 8 bases, 6 bases remained unmatched. CDR3 in DNA: TGTGCCAGTAGTCATGGGAGGGGCGATGAGCAGTTCTTC. Amino acid sequence: CASSHGRGDEQFF.

In its sample, this clonotype was seen a few times. The chain combines TRBV2 with TRBJ1-4; tentative D call: TRBD1 (5 bases). CDR3 length: 16 amino acids. With 1 base removed from V and 0 bases from J, the gap between germline ends came to 9 bases. Germline V gives CDR1 SNHLY, CDR2 FYNNEI. The CDR3, as DNA: TGTGCCAGCAGTGAAGAGAGGGGATCAACTAATGAAAAACTGTTTTTT. This sequence encodes CASSEERGSTNEKLFF.

A note on this clonotype: The junction departs from the called germline gene at one end, perhaps through a read error. The genes are TRBV7-2 and TRBJ1-2; tentative D call: TRBD1 (5 bases). The length of the CDR3 is 14 residues. Germline CDR1 is SGHTA and CDR2 is FQGNSA. The DNA for the CDR3 is TGTGCCAACAGCTCCTTAGGGGACGCTTATGGCTACACCTTC. This sequence encodes CANSSLGDAYGYTF.

This clonotype was seen more than once but under ten times. The rearrangement links TRBV19 to TRBJ1-6, with TRBD1 as a possible D gene (5 bases). Trimming left V 7 bases short and J 9 bases short, with 16 bases between. The CDR3 runs 14 residues. Germline assignment: CDR1 LNHDA and CDR2 SQIVND (reference sequence). The CDR3 DNA follows: TGTGCCAGTACCCCTTGGGCCGGGGGTTCACCCCTCCACTTT. Translated: CASTPWAGGSPLHF.

The V call is TRBV7-2, the J call TRBJ2-7; tentatively, D is TRBD1 (6 bases). Germline V gene sequence: CDR1 SGHTA, CDR2 FQGNSA. The ends were cut back, 4 bases at V and 2 bases at J, with 18 bases in the middle. This CDR3 contains 16 residues. The CDR3, as DNA: TGTGCCAGCAGCTACAATTGCGACAGGTCTCCCTACGAGCAGTACTTC. This codes for CASSYNCDRSPYEQYF. The full variable domain, its missing parts supplied by reference TRBV7-2 and TRBJ2-7, is GAGVSQSPSNKVTEKGKDVELRCDPISGHTALYWYRQSLGQGLEFLIYFQGNSAPDKSGLPSDRFSAERTGGSVSTLTIQRTQQEDSAVYLCASSYNCDRSPYEQYFGPGTRLTVT.

The gene calls are TRBV7-8 and TRBJ2-3, with D maybe TRBD2 (6 bases). Germline loops: CDR1 SGHVS, CDR2 FQNEAQ. With 0 bases removed from V and 5 bases from J, the gap between germline ends came to 15 bases. This CDR3 spans 16 amino acids. CDR3 nucleotides: TGTGCCAGCAGCTTAGCGGGACTTGCCGCCGAAGATACGCAGTATTTT. It yields the protein CASSLAGLAAEDTQYF. Complete variable domain (other parts from reference TRBV7-8 and TRBJ2-3): GAGVSQSPRYKVAKRGQDVALRCDPISGHVSLFWYQQALGQGPEFLTYFQNEAQLDKSGLPSDRFFAERPEGSVSTLKIQRTQQEDSAVYLCASSLAGLAAEDTQYFGPGTRLTVL.

The V call is TRBV28, the J call TRBJ1-4; no firm D call. The CDR3 runs to 15 residues. The germline V gene has CDR1 MDHEN and CDR2 SYDVKM. Trimming took off 4 bases at V and 6 bases at J, with 15 bases between the two ends. The CDR3 loop is CASSSPGRGDEKLFF. CDR3 coding DNA: TGTGCCAGCAGTTCTCCCGGGAGAGGCGATGAAAAACTGTTTTTT.

V usage is TRBV2 and J usage is TRBJ1-1, with unresolved D. Per germline, CDR1 SNHLY and CDR2 FYNNEI. The CDR3 has 15 amino acids. Trimming took off 1 base at V and 1 base at J, with 10 bases between the two ends. The CDR3 DNA reads TGTGCCAGCAGTGAAGTTTTGGGAGGGAACACTGAAGCTTTCTTT. Protein product: CASSEVLGGNTEAFF.

This rearrangement joins TRBV5-4 to TRBJ1-1, with D perhaps TRBD1 (6 bases). Looked up from germline, CDR1 is SGHNT and CDR2 is YYREEE (reference sequence). This CDR3 spans 15 amino acids. With 5 bases removed from V and 1 base from J, the gap between germline ends came to 15 bases. The CDR3 coding sequence is TGTGCCAGCAGGTCAGGACAGTTCGAGAACACTGAAGCTTTCTTT. This gives the protein CASRSGQFENTEAFF.

This clonotype was seen more than once but under ten times. The gene calls are TRBV7-9 and TRBJ2-7; TRBD1 aligns across 10 bases. CDR3 length equals 16 residues. Germline assignment: CDR1 SEHNR and CDR2 FQNEAQ (reference sequence). V was pared by 6 bases and J by 5 bases, with 13 bases of the junction left unmatched. The CDR3 reads CASSPGTGEWVHEQYF. CDR3 bases: TGTGCCAGCAGTCCCGGGACAGGGGAATGGGTTCACGAGCAGTACTTC.

The chain uses TRBV6-1 and TRBJ1-1, with D perhaps TRBD1 (5 bases). Deletions cut 6 bases from V and 7 bases from J, with 15 bases between. CDR1 MNHNS and CDR2 SASEGT come from the germline V gene. The CDR3 covers 13 residues. CDR3 nucleotide sequence: TGTGCCAGCAGCACCAGGGTTCGAGGTGAAGCTTTCTTT. Amino acid sequence: CASSTRVRGEAFF.

The CDR3 here is CASRVNSGGLDTQYF. The CDR3 coding sequence is TGTGCCAGCAGGGTTAATAGCGGGGGGTTAGATACGCAGTATTTT. The V call is TRBV2, the J call TRBJ2-3; 10 nucleotides agree with TRBD2. The CDR3 length is 15 residues. The trim removed 6 bases at V and 5 bases at J, leaving 8 bases unmatched. CDR1 is SNHLY, CDR2 FYNNEI, per germline. The full variable domain, in which reference TRBV2 and TRBJ2-3 provide the parts outside the CDR3, is EPEVTQTPSHQVTQMGQEVILRCVPISNHLYFYWYRQILGQKVEFLVSFYNNEISEKSEIFDDQFSVERPDGSNFTLKIRSTKLEDSAMYFCASRVNSGGLDTQYFGPGTRLTVL.

Here the CDR3 reads CASSPTGLKDTEAFF. The CDR3 DNA sequence: TGCGCCAGCAGCCCTACAGGGTTAAAGGACACTGAAGCTTTCTTT. The chain has TRBV4-1 and TRBJ1-1; tentatively, D is TRBD1 (6 bases). The ends were cut back, 4 bases at V and 3 bases at J, with 15 bases in the middle. Looked up from germline, CDR1 is MGHRA and CDR2 is YSYEKL. The CDR3 is 15 amino acids.

V gene TRBV20-1 combines with J gene TRBJ1-5, with unresolved D. Germline CDR1 DFQATT, CDR2 SNEGSKA (reference sequence). The CDR3 sequence is 15 residues long. Trimming stripped 3 bases from V and 7 bases from J, with 19 bases between. CDR3 loop: CSASVPNEDEQPQHF. CDR3 coding DNA: TGCAGTGCTAGCGTACCGAATGAGGATGAGCAGCCCCAGCATTTT.

This clonotype was seen more than once but under ten times. The J gene is TRBJ2-5, the V gene TRBV7-9; 10 nucleotides align to TRBD2. This CDR3 is 17 amino acids long. Germline loops: CDR1 SEHNR, CDR2 FQNEAQ (reference sequence). Germline trimming cut 5 bases from V and 2 bases from J; bases unmatched to any gene: 11. As DNA, the CDR3 is TGTGCCAGCAGCCCCCTCGCCTCTAGCGGGAGACAAGAGACCCAGTACTTC. Its translation is CASSPLASSGRQETQYF.

This clonotype was detected only a few times. This chain joins TRBV7-9 and TRBJ2-7, with D maybe TRBD2 (5 bases). V was clipped by 4 bases and J by 3 bases, with 10 bases between them. This CDR3 has 13 amino acids. The germline CDR1 and CDR2 sequences are SEHNR and FQNEAQ (reference sequence). The CDR3 protein is CASSSPEGYEQYF. In DNA, the CDR3 is TGTGCCAGCAGCTCCCCTGAGGGCTACGAGCAGTACTTC.

This chain links TRBV2 with TRBJ2-5; D gene ambiguous. Germline loops: CDR1 SNHLY, CDR2 FYNNEI. The CDR3 loop spans 13 amino acids. Trimming shortened V by 5 bases and J by 4 bases, and 11 bases separated the two germline ends. The CDR3 DNA follows: TGTGCCAGCAGTTTTGAAGGCGTAGAGACCCAGTACTTC. It codes for CASSFEGVETQYF.

The table lists this clonotype with a few counts. The rearrangement joins TRBV30 to TRBJ1-5; the match to TRBD1 covers 10 bases. Germline V lookup: CDR1 GTSNPN, CDR2 SVGIG (reference sequence). V gave up 2 bases and J gave up 4 bases; unmatched junction bases: 2. The CDR3 contains 14 residues. In DNA, the CDR3 is TGTGCCTGGAGTCCGGGACAGGGGAATCAGCCCCAGCATTTT. This gives the protein CAWSPGQGNQPQHF.

The chain combines TRBV7-9 with TRBJ1-2; D remains unclear. V lost 2 bases to trimming and J lost 5 bases, with 9 bases between them. This CDR3 has 13 amino acids. CDR1 and CDR2 (germline): SEHNR, FQNEAQ (reference sequence). CDR3: CASSLILEYGYTF. For the CDR3, the DNA is TGTGCCAGCAGCTTAATCCTGGAATATGGCTACACCTTC.

This clonotype was seen only a few times. The rearrangement joins TRBV19 to TRBJ2-5, with D perhaps TRBD2 (5 bases). In germline, CDR1 is LNHDA, CDR2 SQIVND (reference sequence). CDR3 length: 13 residues. V lost 9 bases to trimming and J lost 5 bases, with 16 bases between them. The CDR3 sequence: CASGPQEEETQYF. The DNA for the CDR3 is TGTGCCAGCGGACCCCAGGAGGAGGAGACCCAGTACTTC.